This T cell receptor beta chain was sequenced for a study of naive and memory T cell subsets (dated by TCRdb to between 2016 and 2019). Study-level background: Sorted naive and memory T cell subsets from peripheral blood were analyzed in the study using a UMI-based, open-source pipeline for TCR alpha and beta sequencing. Complete agreement was observed between the functional CMV T cell responses and the IgG serology results. RNA was DNase-treated and reverse transcribed with TCR constant-region primers, mostly using SuperScript III.

The library was obtained by UMI-ligation and nested PCR. An equimolar mix of two oligonucleotides covering both TRBC1 and TRBC2 was used as the beta constant-region primer. The ligated cDNA went through four rounds of PCR with nested alpha and beta constant-region primers together with the SP2 primer. A single-stranded oligonucleotide bearing the SP2 primer plus a 12-nucleotide UMI was ligated onto the 3' end of the cDNA by T4 RNA ligase 1. Incubation of the ligation reaction lasted about 19-24 hours at 16 degrees C. PCR2 was typically run as a SYBR Green qPCR and stopped at a predetermined threshold to prevent over-amplification. Agencourt AMPure XP magnetic beads were used for all purifications after the first. Libraries were quantified by Qubit and checked on a TapeStation, where a main peak was expected near 650 bp. The pooled libraries were sequenced on an Illumina MiSeq using v2 2x251 paired-end kits, which usually yielded 1-2 million reads per sample. Each sample library was pooled at 4 nM, and about 5-7.5% PhiX was included to improve cluster recognition. Regarding the original processing steps: Using tag matching that tolerated one base-pair mismatch, Decombinator assigned V and J genes to FASTQ reads that had been processed by Demultiplexor. Collapsinator used UMIs to correct both sequencing errors and frequency errors arising from PCR heterogeneity. TCRs were translated and CDR3s were extracted from the conserved cysteine to the FGXG phenylalanine by CDR3Translator, with non-productive sequences being flagged. Gini, Shannon entropy and inverse Simpson indices were calculated on repertoires that had been subsampled to equal numbers of UMI-defined TCRs. Power-law fits to clonotype abundance distributions were performed by maximum likelihood within the linear range. Similar UMI counts, unique TCR numbers and clonal distributions were obtained with the pipeline and with MIGEC on one naive CD8 sample. The repertoires were searched for approximately 7,000 CMV-associated CDR3 sequences that had been compiled from VDJdb and a published dataset. TCRdb cleaned the public reads at Q25 with fastp, built clones with MiXCR and kept in-frame beta chains. Each entry merges the rows of one CDR3 protein and shows their most common DNA and genes. The V and J calls come from TCRdb's annotation, not from the publication. This sample is represented by 130,000 or so distinct CDR3 sequences; roughly 36% of them were singletons. The biggest ten clones account for 0.75% to 1% of the sample.

A note on this clonotype: The target of this receptor is not known. The record has no base qualities; no much larger clone is one base away.

Overall study outcomes, separate from this receptor: RNA-based TCR counts may be affected by expression changes linked to T cell activation and differentiation. TCR abundance followed a power law whose exponent differed between naive and memory subsets but was consistent across the three individuals. In both CD4 and CD8 cells, a rise in Gini index and a fall in Shannon and inverse Simpson diversity were observed from naive through CM, EM and EMRA. The repertoire findings for the naive and memory subsets could not be validated against a ground truth because none was available. Clonotypes were defined as single alpha or beta chain sequences, not paired alpha/beta receptors. After error correction, over 95% of naive TCR sequences appeared only once, giving much steeper abundance distributions than memory subsets.

Inclusive of the bounding cysteine and phenylalanine, the CDR3 is 15 residues long. The only DNA kept is the CDR3, 45 bases in frame from the first base. Via the germline V gene, CDR1 is SGHRS and CDR2 YFSETQ. At the junction V is shortened by 5 bases and J by 2 bases; bases outside the gene matches: 5. TCR alpha and beta chain libraries were amplified separately from the second PCR step onward. The CMV status of each donor was determined by measuring IFNgamma production from CD4+ T cells after fresh PBMCs had been stimulated overnight with CMV viral lysate. Miltenyi beads were used first to positively select CD4 T cells, and CD8 T cells were then positively selected from the CD4-negative fraction. After staining for CD3, CD4, CD8, CD45RA, CD27 and a live/dead dye, cells were sorted on a BD Aria II into four subsets based on CD45RA and CD27. Blood was obtained from three healthy volunteers, and the blood from each volunteer was fractionated into CD4 and CD8 T cells and subsequently into four differentiation subsets. Approximately 120 ml of peripheral blood was drawn per donor, and PBMC were isolated by Ficoll-Paque PLUS density-gradient centrifugation. The sorted cells were lysed in RLT buffer, after which RNA was extracted using a Qiagen RNeasy kit and kept at -80 degrees C.

The receptor chain draws on TRBV5-1 and TRBJ2-1; TRBD1 matches 9 bases in the middle. Sequencing was carried out using central memory CD4+ T cells from blood. The label giving this sample's cell subset or site can be read as: central memory, CD45RA- CD27+. The receptor was isolated from a human donor in good health. In nucleotide form, the sequence is TGCGCCAGCAGTACCGGGACAGGGACCTACAATGAGCAGTTCTTC. Protein translation: CASSTGTGTYNEQFF.